This T cell receptor beta chain derives from a study of breast tumors, draining lymph nodes, adjacent tissues. Germline V lookup: CDR1 MNHNS, CDR2 SASEGT. The CDR3 loop spans 15 amino acids. V was pared by 6 bases and J by 7 bases, with 7 bases of the junction left unmatched. Each CDR3 protein is one row after TCRdb ran MiXCR on the multiplex PCR reads. The table lists tens of thousands of distinct CDR3 sequences, approximately 30% of them singletons. Ten or more counts support this clonotype. Its cognate antigen is unknown. Broader study findings: Data only fit, rather than demonstrated, lymph node origin of most tumor T cells. Data fit most tumor T cells coming from lymph node, expanding in tumor. Tumor and nontumor repertoires were significantly more similar in luminal-like than in basal-like breast cancer. Tumor repertoires ranked between lymph nodes and nontumor tissue in diversity, with V and J gene preferences.

Samples came from axillary lymph nodes draining the breast cancer. The clonotype comes from a female donor with breast cancer. Some clones in this sample may be carry-over from other donors' samples. The chain couples TRBV6-1 to TRBJ1-3; TRBD1 aligns across 12 bases. The sequencing input was axillary lymph node tissue. CDR3 DNA sequence: TGTGCCAGCAGGACGGGACAGGGGGCCGTGAACACCATATATTTT. Encoded protein: CASRTGQGAVNTIYF.